Listed below are T cell receptor beta chains from one sample, sequenced in a study of blood T cell repertoires in COVID-19. The assay was immunoSEQ multiplex PCR, and TCRdb's table has in-frame clones only and misses some. The table has approximately 300,000 clones, 80% to 90% seen once. The sample taken for sequencing was PBMCs or T cells enriched from blood (not recorded which). Source of these receptors: a woman aged 18-29 years who had recovered from COVID-19. The CDR3 runs from the conserved cysteine through the conserved F or W. Fields, in order: V gene, J gene, D gene, CDR3 protein. The D gene is left open where the match is weak.

>TRBV7-3|TRBJ2-1|TRBD2
CASSLGLAGGSSYNEQFF
>TRBV30|TRBJ1-2|NA
CAWSPQGYGYTF
>TRBV5-1|TRBJ2-1|NA
CASRSMGLSSYNEQFF
>TRBV2|TRBJ1-5|TRBD1
CASRETGVQPQHF
>TRBV4-2|TRBJ2-5|NA
CASSQQGETQYF
>TRBV2|TRBJ2-7|TRBD2
CASKFTGTSGKVGEQYF
>TRBV6-5|TRBJ2-7|NA
CASRGLRNSYEQYF
>TRBV19|TRBJ1-2|TRBD1
CASSPRTGGGYGYTF
>TRBV7-6|TRBJ1-3|NA
CASSPRGASLSGNTIYF
>TRBV4-1|TRBJ2-7|TRBD2
CASSQDTTSGAYEQYF
>TRBV15|TRBJ2-2|TRBD2
CATSKDSGRASTGELFF
>TRBV12-3/TRBV12-4|TRBJ1-4|NA
CASSWQGEEKLFF
>TRBV9|TRBJ2-5|NA
CASSVGWASQETQYF
>TRBV2|TRBJ1-5|NA
CASSAGQTTGRPQHF
>TRBV5-1|TRBJ1-1|NA
CASRSGGYTEAFF
>TRBV5-1|TRBJ2-5|NA
CASRYGVQETQYF
>TRBV6-5|TRBJ1-2|NA
CASRANYGYTF
>TRBV3-1/TRBV3-2|TRBJ2-7|NA
CASSQVGLSYEQYF
>TRBV19|TRBJ1-1|NA
CASSIVVLNTEAFF
>TRBV5-1|TRBJ1-2|NA
CASSFAGLSPNYGYTF
>TRBV29-1|TRBJ1-2|NA
CSGAGNYGYTF
>TRBV7-8|TRBJ1-6|NA
CASSLDQGSISPLHF
>TRBV19|TRBJ2-7|TRBD2
CASSIGGTYEQYF
>TRBV7-2|TRBJ2-5|NA
CASSFPGTGTQYF
>TRBV30|TRBJ1-4|NA
CAWSVQGEKLFF
>TRBV7-9|TRBJ2-2|NA
CAGMTRSGGELFF
>TRBV7-9|TRBJ1-2|NA
CASSAQDSYYGYTF
>TRBV5-1|TRBJ2-7|NA
CASKSRGAFHEQYF
>TRBV5-1|TRBJ1-2|NA
CASSSSYTF
>TRBV19|TRBJ1-5|NA
CASSIKGIVLGANQPQHF
>TRBV4-1|TRBJ2-1|NA
CASSQEGHPYNEQFF
>TRBV7-3|TRBJ2-3|TRBD2
CASSLNPAGGIMTQYF
>TRBV4-2|TRBJ1-1|NA
CASSRGVASTEAFF
>TRBV5-1|TRBJ2-7|NA
CASSLSTGRVGEQYF
>TRBV6-5|TRBJ2-5|NA
CASSYSRETQYF
>TRBV6-5|TRBJ1-1|NA
CASTRGVGTEAFF
>TRBV11-2|TRBJ2-1|NA
CASSFAGPYNEQFF
>TRBV7-7|TRBJ1-6|TRBD1
CASSFDRVSYNSPLHF
>TRBV5-4|TRBJ2-7|NA
CASSTLGAGDEQYF
>TRBV5-4|TRBJ2-5|TRBD1
CASSSGQGERTQYF
>TRBV7-6|TRBJ1-1|TRBD1
CASGQGRGNTEAFF
>TRBV5-1|TRBJ2-1|TRBD2
CASSPKGLAGGAYNEQFF
>TRBV29-1|TRBJ2-7|TRBD2
CSVPKAGANEQYF
>TRBV24-1|TRBJ2-2|NA
CATSDFPLPTGELFF
>TRBV4-1|TRBJ1-1|TRBD1
CASSRNRQGKNTEAFF
>TRBV19|TRBJ2-2|NA
CASSIVGSGSAYTGELFF
>TRBV10-3|TRBJ1-2|TRBD1
CAISDQTGGVNSYTF
>TRBV2|TRBJ2-5|TRBD2
CASRDALAGARETQYF
>TRBV12-5|TRBJ2-5|TRBD1
CASGDRGRETQYF
>TRBV30|TRBJ2-7|NA
CAWSGNYEQYF
>TRBV6-4|TRBJ2-1|NA
CASSDSDNNEQFF
>TRBV23-1|TRBJ2-2|TRBD1
CASSRRGPNTGELFF
>TRBV28|TRBJ1-1|NA
CASSSSTEAFF